This paragraph reports one TCR beta chain. The specificity of this receptor is unknown. No base-level quality is on record; no much larger clone is a single base apart. Libraries were made using the immunoSEQ multiplex PCR assay. For most patients, genomic DNA was isolated using the Qiagen DNeasy Blood and Tissue Kit and was shipped frozen to Adaptive Biotechnologies for TCR sequencing. Adaptive Biotechnologies carried out high-throughput TCR-beta CDR3 sequencing of genomic DNA for most patients. The paper's data handling went like this. Adaptive's ImmunoSEQ software was the source of the TCR sequencing data for fewer than 20 patients, while a few other patients were processed with MiXCR and VDJtools. To correct CD4 versus CD8 sorting errors, sequences present in both subsets at a frequency ratio below 5:1 were removed. Because the origin of CDR3 nucleotide sequences shared between donor and recipient could not be assigned, those sequences were removed. To be classed as alloreactive, a clone needed at least 2-fold expansion over unstimulated cells and a minimum CFSE-low frequency of 0.002% (template counts) or 0.001% (read counts). Clones were considered mappable if detected in sequenced pre-transplant spleen, lymph node, or MLR CFSE-low populations of the donor or recipient. The cumulative frequency of alloreactive clones was calculated as a percentage of all sequences, weighted by copy number. TCRdb took this table from immuneACCESS and kept in-frame rearrangements with V and J called. Such tables lack part of the clones; where checked against another copy, unresolved V genes explain under half of the gap, and the rest is unexplained. That table gives V, J and clone size, and the DNA gave D and trimming. The sample has 90,000 to 150,000 clones on record, about 95% of them singletons. The ten top clones hold 2.5% to 3.5% of the sample.

This record belongs to a study of graft-versus-host responses after intestinal transplantation (dated by TCRdb to about 2021). Study-level background: The transplants that recipients received were multivisceral, liver-intestinal, or isolated intestinal. Anti-thymocyte globulin induction was given to all recipients, followed by maintenance tacrolimus and steroids for approximately 3 years. Bulk TCR-beta CDR3 sequencing was used to track graft-versus-host and host-versus-graft alloreactive T cell clones in the graft, circulation and bone marrow after intestinal transplantation. Alloreactive clones were identified by sequencing pre-transplant mixed lymphocyte reaction products and comparing them with unstimulated pre-transplant donor and recipient T cells. Of the 20 to 25 intestinal transplant recipients enrolled in the cohort, one of whom was a retransplant, a few patients without pretransplant specimens were excluded. A peak of at least 4% donor T cells among recipient peripheral blood mononuclear cells was the definition used for donor T cell macrochimerism. Samples from three later patients were sequenced in-house on an Illumina MiSeq with MiXCR processing rather than by the commercial service.

The time point label corresponds to: cells obtained before transplantation from donor or recipient. CD3+CD4+ and CD3+CD8+ populations were FACS-sorted from unstimulated pre-transplant donor and recipient cells taken from spleen or lymph nodes. Summary of the overall study and its limitations: GvH clones were detected in recipient bone marrow, and some appeared earlier in ileal mucosa or blood, consistent with an intestinal mucosal origin. Patients with donor T cell macrochimerism had high GvH to HvG T cell clonal ratios in their allografts. Early after transplant, declines in HvG clones were associated with peak levels of circulating GvH clones. Conclusions were limited by the relatively low number and heterogeneity of intestinal transplant patients.

The sample consisted of unstimulated CD8+ T cells sorted from spleen or lymph node cells, taken before intestinal transplant. The source of this sequence is a human donor who received an intestinal transplant.

The CDR3 protein: CASSPTDGYEQYF. Here is the DNA: TGTGCCAGCAGCCCCACCGACGGCTACGAGCAGTACTTC. The V and J genes are TRBV16 and TRBJ2-7; there is no confident call for the D gene. Including cysteine and phenylalanine, the CDR3 has 13 amino acids. Only CDR3 DNA is held: 39 bases, read in frame from base 1. According to the germline V gene, CDR1 reads KGHSY and CDR2 reads FQNENV. V was cut back by 4 bases and J by 3 bases, leaving a gap of 10 bases between them.